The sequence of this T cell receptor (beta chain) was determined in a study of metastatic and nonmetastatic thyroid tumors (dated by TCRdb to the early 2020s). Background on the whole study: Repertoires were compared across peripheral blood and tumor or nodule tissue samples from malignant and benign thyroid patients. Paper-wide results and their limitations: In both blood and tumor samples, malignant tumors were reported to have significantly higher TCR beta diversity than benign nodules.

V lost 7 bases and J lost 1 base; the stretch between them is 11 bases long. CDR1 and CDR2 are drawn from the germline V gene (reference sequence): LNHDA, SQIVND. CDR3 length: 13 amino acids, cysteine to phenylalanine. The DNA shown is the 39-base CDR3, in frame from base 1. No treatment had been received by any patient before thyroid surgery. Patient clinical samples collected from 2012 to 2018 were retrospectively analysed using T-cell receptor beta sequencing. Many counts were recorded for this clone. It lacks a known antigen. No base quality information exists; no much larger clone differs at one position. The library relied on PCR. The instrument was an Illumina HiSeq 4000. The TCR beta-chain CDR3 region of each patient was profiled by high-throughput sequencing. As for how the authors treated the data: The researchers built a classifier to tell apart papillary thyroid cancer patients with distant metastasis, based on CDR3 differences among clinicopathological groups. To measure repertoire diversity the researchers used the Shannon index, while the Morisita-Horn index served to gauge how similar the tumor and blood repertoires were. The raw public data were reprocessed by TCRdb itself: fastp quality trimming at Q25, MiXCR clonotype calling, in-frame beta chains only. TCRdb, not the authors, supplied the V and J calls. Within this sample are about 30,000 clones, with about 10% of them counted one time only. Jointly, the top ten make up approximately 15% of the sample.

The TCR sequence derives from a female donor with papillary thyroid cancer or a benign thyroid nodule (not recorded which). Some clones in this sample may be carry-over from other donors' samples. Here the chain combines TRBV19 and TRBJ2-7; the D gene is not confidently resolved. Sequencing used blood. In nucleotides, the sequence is TGTGCCAGTAAGCCCATGGGATCCTACGAGCAGTACTTC. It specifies CASKPMGSYEQYF.